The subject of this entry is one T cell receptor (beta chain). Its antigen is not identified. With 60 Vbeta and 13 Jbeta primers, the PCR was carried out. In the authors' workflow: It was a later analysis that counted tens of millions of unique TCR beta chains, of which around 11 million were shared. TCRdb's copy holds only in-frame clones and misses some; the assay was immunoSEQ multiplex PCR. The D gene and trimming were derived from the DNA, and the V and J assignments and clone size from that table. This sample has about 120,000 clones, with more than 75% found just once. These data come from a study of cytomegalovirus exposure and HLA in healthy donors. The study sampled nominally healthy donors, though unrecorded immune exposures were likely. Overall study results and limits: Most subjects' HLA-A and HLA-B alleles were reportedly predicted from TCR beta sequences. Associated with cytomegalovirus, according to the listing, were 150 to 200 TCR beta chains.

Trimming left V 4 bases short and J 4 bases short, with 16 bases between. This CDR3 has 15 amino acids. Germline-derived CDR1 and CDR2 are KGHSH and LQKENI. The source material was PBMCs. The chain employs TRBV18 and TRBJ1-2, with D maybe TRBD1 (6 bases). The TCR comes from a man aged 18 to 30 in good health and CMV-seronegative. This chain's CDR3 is CASSRTGMGSYGYTF. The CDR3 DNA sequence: TGTGCCAGCTCACGAACAGGGATGGGAAGCTATGGCTACACCTTC.